This T cell receptor (beta chain) derives from a study of control samples from healthy donors and cancer patients. J was trimmed by 9 bases and V by 3 bases; bases with no gene match: 9. The V gene's germline CDR1 is DFQATT and CDR2 SNEGSKA (reference sequence). The CDR3 is 14 amino acids. Only in-frame clones appear in the TCRdb table, and some are missing; sequencing was by immunoSEQ multiplex PCR. The table lists under 150,000 clones, over 75% of them singletons. The sequencing sample was made of blood. This TCR derives from a man aged 60 to 69 in good health. The V call is TRBV20-1, the J call TRBJ2-1; 9 bases line up with TRBD2. The CDR3 reads CSASLTSGWTEQFF. Written as DNA, the CDR3 is TGCAGTGCTAGTCTCACTAGCGGGTGGACTGAGCAGTTCTTC.